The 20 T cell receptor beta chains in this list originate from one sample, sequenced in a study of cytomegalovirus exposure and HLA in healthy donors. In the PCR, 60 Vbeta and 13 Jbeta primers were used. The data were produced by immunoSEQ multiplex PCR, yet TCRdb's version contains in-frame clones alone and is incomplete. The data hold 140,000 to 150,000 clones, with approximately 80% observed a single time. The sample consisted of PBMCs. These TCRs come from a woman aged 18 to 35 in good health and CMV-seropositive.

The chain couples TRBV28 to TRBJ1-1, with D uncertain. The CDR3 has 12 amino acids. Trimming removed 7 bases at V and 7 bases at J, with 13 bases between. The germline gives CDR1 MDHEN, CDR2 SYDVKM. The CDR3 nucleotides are TGTGCCAGCATTCGATTCGGAGGTGAAGCTTTCTTT. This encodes CASIRFGGEAFF.

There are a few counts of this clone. CDR3 residues: CAISEFGGTGELFF. CDR3 DNA sequence: TGTGCCATCAGTGAGTTCGGTGGTACCGGGGAGCTGTTTTTT. The chain links TRBV10-3 to TRBJ2-2; D call uncertain. This CDR3 spans 14 amino acids. The V gene lost 1 base and the J gene lost 5 bases, with 8 bases spanning the gap. The V gene's germline CDR1 is ENHRY and CDR2 SYGVKD.

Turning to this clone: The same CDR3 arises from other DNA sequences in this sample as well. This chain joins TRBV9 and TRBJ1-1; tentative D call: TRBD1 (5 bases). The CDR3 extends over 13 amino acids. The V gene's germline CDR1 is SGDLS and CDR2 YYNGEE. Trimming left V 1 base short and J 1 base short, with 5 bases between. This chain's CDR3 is CASSVTGNTEAFF. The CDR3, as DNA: TGTGCCAGCAGCGTAACAGGGAACACTGAAGCTTTCTTT.

Here the CDR3 reads CASSRPGQTYEQYF. The DNA of the CDR3 is TGTGCCAGCAGCCGACCGGGACAGACCTACGAGCAGTACTTC. This chain links TRBV14 with TRBJ2-7; 7 bases agree with TRBD1. The trim removed 4 bases at V and 2 bases at J, leaving 5 bases unmatched. This CDR3 contains 14 residues. Germline-derived CDR1 and CDR2 are SGHDN and FVKESK.

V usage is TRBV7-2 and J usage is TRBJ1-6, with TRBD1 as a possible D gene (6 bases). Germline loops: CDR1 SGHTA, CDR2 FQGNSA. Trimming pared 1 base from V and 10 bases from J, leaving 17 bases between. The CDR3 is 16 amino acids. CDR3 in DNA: TGTGCCAGCAGCTTAGGGCAGGGGCGAAGAGAATCACCCCTCCACTTT. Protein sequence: CASSLGQGRRESPLHF.

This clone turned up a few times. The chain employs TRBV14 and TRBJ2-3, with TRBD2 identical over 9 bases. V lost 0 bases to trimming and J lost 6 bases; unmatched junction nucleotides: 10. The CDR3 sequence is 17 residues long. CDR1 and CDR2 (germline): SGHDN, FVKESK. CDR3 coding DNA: TGTGCCAGCAGCCAAGATCATGGCGGGGGGGCCAGGGATACGCAGTATTTT. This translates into CASSQDHGGGARDTQYF.

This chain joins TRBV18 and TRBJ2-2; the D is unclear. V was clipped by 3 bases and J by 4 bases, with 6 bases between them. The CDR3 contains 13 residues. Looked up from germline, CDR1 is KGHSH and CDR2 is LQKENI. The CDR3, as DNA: TGTGCCAGCTCACCTCTCAGCACCGGGGAGCTGTTTTTT. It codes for CASSPLSTGELFF.

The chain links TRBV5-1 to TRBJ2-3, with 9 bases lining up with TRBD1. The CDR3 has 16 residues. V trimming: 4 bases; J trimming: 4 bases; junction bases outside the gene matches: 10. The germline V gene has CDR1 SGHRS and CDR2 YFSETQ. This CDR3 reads CASSTGDRVPSDTQYF. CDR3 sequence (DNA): TGCGCCAGCAGCACTGGGGACAGGGTCCCCTCAGATACGCAGTATTTT.

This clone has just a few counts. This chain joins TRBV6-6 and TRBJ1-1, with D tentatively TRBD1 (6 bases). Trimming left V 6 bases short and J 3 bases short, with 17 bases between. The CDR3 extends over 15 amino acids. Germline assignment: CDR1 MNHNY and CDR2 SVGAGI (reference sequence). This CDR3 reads CASRQKGGRDTEAFF. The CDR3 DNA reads TGTGCCAGCAGACAGAAGGGGGGGCGAGACACTGAAGCTTTCTTT.

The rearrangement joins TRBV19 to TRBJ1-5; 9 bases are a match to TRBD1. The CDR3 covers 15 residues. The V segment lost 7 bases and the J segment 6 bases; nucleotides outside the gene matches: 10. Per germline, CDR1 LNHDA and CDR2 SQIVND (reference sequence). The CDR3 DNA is TGTGCCAGTACCCCCGGGACAGGGCTTCTTCAGCCCCAGCATTTT. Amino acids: CASTPGTGLLQPQHF.

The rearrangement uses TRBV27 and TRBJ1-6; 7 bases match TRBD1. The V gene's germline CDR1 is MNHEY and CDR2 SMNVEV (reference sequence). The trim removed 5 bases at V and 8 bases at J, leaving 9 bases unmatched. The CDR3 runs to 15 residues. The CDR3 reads CASSVTGTDYSPLHF. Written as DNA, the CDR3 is TGTGCCAGCAGTGTAACCGGGACAGATTATTCACCCCTCCACTTT.

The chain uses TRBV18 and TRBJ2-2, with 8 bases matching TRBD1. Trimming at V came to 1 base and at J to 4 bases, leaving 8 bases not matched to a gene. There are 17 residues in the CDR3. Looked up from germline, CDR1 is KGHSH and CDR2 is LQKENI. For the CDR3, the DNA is TGTGCCAGCTCACCACAGCAGGGGGCGCCGGTCACCGGGGAGCTGTTTTTT. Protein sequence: CASSPQQGAPVTGELFF.

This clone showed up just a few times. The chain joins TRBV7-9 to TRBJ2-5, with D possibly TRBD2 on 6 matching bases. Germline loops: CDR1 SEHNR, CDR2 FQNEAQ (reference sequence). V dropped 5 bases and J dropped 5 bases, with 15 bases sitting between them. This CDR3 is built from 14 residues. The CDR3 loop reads CASSPSAGRETQYF. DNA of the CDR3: TGTGCCAGCAGCCCATCGGCGGGACGGGAGACCCAGTACTTC.

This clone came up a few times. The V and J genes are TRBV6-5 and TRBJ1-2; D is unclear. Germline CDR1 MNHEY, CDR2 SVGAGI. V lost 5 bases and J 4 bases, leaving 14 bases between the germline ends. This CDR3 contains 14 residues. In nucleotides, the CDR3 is TGTGCCAGCAGTCCCTCCCGGGGTAGCTATGGCTACACCTTC. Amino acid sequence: CASSPSRGSYGYTF.

The CDR3 loop is CVRSLAGGSDGYTF. CDR3 nucleotide sequence: TGTGTCAGAAGCTTAGCAGGTGGGAGTGACGGCTACACCTTC. The gene calls are TRBV7-5 and TRBJ1-2. TRBV7-5 is marked as a pseudogene. This CDR3 is 14 amino acids long.

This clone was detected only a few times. The CDR3 region has the DNA TGTGCCACCAGTTACAGAAGCACCGGGGAGCTGTTTTTT. Its translation: CATSYRSTGELFF. V and J are TRBV15 and TRBJ2-2; D ambiguous. CDR3 length: 13 residues. The V gene lost 6 bases and the J gene lost 4 bases, with 9 bases spanning the gap. CDR1 is LNHNV and CDR2 is YYDKDF in the germline V gene (reference sequence).

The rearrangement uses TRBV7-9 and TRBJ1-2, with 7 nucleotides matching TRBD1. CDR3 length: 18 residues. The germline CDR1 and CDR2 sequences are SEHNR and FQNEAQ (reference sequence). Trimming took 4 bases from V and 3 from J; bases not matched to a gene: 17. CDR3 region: CASSSNNVGQSNDYGYTF. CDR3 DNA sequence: TGTGCCAGCAGCTCCAACAATGTGGGACAGTCCAACGACTATGGCTACACCTTC. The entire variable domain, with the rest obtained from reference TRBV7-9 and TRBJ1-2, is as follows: DTGVSQNPRHKITKRGQNVTFRCDPISEHNRLYWYRQTLGQGPEFLTYFQNEAQLEKSRLLSDRFSAERPKGSFSTLEIQRTEQGDSAMYLCASSSNNVGQSNDYGYTFGSGTRLTVV.

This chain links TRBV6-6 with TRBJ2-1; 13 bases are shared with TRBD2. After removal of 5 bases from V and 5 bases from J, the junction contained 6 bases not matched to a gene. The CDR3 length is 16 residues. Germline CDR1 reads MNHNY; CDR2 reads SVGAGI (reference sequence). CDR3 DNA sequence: TGTGCCAGCAGTCGACCTACTAGCGGGGGGGACAATGAGCAGTTCTTC. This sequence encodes CASSRPTSGGDNEQFF.

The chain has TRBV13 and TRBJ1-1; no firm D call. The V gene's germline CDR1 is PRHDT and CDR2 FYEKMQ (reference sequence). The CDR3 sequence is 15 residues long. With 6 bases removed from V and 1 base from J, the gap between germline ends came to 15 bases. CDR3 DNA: TGTGCCAGCAGGCAATGGGGTCGGGAGAACACTGAAGCTTTCTTT. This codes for CASRQWGRENTEAFF.

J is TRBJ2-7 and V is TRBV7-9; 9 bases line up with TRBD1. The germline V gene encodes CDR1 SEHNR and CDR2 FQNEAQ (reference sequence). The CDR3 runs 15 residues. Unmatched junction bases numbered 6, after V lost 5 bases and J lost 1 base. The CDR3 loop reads CASSIGQGQSYEQYF. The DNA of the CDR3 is TGTGCCAGCAGCATAGGACAGGGGCAATCCTACGAGCAGTACTTC.